The entry below describes one TCR beta chain. Trimming took off 0 bases at V and 4 bases at J, with 16 bases between the two ends. Per the germline V gene, CDR1 is SQVTM and CDR2 is ANQGSEA. The CDR3 runs to 15 residues. This specimen comes from a study of blood T cells in healthy people across ages. A second PCR, run for roughly 7 to 11 cycles, used a sample-barcoded 5' primer plus a J-beta primer mix. TCRdb re-analysed the 5' RACE reads in MiXCR, keeping a single row per CDR3 protein. The sample lists 850,000 to 1,000,000 distinct CDR3 sequences, under 50% occurring once. The sequence came from a man aged 25 to 40 in good health. The V call is TRBV29-1, the J call TRBJ2-7; maybe TRBD1 (5 bases). The specimen sequenced was blood. This CDR3 reads CSVEERETRDYEQYF. In DNA form, the CDR3 reads TGCAGCGTTGAAGAGCGAGAAACCAGGGATTACGAGCAGTACTTC.